These 6 T cell receptor beta chains came from one sample sequenced in a study of cytomegalovirus exposure and HLA in healthy donors. PCR was performed using 60 Vbeta and 13 Jbeta primers. Only in-frame clones appear in the TCRdb table, and some are missing; sequencing was by immunoSEQ multiplex PCR. Of under 110,000 clones in the sample, about 81% are singletons; the top ten hold about 10%. Sequences were obtained from PBMCs. The receptors stem from a man aged 50 or older in good health and CMV-seronegative.

CDR3 in DNA: TGTGCCAGCAGGAGCCGGGACAGCTACACCGGGGAGCTGTTTTTT. It translates to CASRSRDSYTGELFF. The gene calls are TRBV6-6 and TRBJ2-2; TRBD1 matches 7 bases. The trim removed 6 bases at V and 3 bases at J, leaving 7 bases unmatched. Germline CDR1 and CDR2: MNHNY and SVGAGI (reference sequence). This CDR3 region has 15 residues.

This clone occurred a few times. The V gene is TRBV7-2, the J gene TRBJ2-7; 8 bases line up with TRBD2. V gave up 4 bases and J gave up 4 bases; unmatched junction bases: 15. The germline V gene has CDR1 SGHTA and CDR2 FQGNSA. This CDR3 is 17 amino acids long. The CDR3 reads CASSSPRTGGNRYEQYF. CDR3 DNA: TGTGCCAGCAGCTCCCCCCGGACGGGAGGGAATAGATACGAGCAGTACTTC. Combining the CDR3 with reference TRBV7-2 and TRBJ2-7 gives the whole variable domain GAGVSQSPSNKVTEKGKDVELRCDPISGHTALYWYRQSLGQGLEFLIYFQGNSAPDKSGLPSDRFSAERTGGSVSTLTIQRTQQEDSAVYLCASSSPRTGGNRYEQYFGPGTRLTVT.

This clone was observed once. J is TRBJ2-4 and V is TRBV21-1; the D segment call TRBD1 is taken from the table without a DNA check. TRBV21-1 is listed as a pseudogene. This CDR3 is built from 14 residues. The CDR3: CATISRQGQNIQYF. In nucleotides, the CDR3 is TGTGCCACTATCTCACGACAGGGGCAAAACATTCAGTACTTC.

The chain employs TRBV28 and TRBJ1-5, with 8 bases lining up with TRBD1. Germline V gene sequence: CDR1 MDHEN, CDR2 SYDVKM. This CDR3 contains 15 residues. The V segment lost 3 bases and the J segment 5 bases; nucleotides outside the gene matches: 6. CDR3 bases: TGTGCCAGCAGTTTGTACAGGGGGACGGATCAGCCCCAGCATTTT. Encoded protein: CASSLYRGTDQPQHF. The variable domain in full, with the rest retrieved from reference TRBV28 and TRBJ1-5, is DVKVTQSSRYLVKRTGEKVFLECVQDMDHENMFWYRQDPGLGLRLIYFSYDVKMKEKGDIPEGYSVSREKKERFSLILESASTNQTSMYLCASSLYRGTDQPQHFGDGTRLSIL.

The V call is TRBV5-6, the J call TRBJ2-3; no firm D call. The V and J ends lost 0 bases and 2 bases respectively, with 7 bases between them. Germline values: CDR1 SGHDT, CDR2 YYEEEE. This CDR3 region has 14 residues. The CDR3 region has the DNA TGTGCCAGCAGCTTGGGCCAGGCCACAGATACGCAGTATTTT. Amino acids: CASSLGQATDTQYF.

This chain connects TRBV6-5 to TRBJ1-1; D unclear. The CDR3 runs 15 residues. Looked up from germline, CDR1 is MNHEY and CDR2 is SVGAGI. V was clipped by 0 bases and J by 0 bases, with 8 bases between them. The chain's CDR3 is CASSYSRGLNTEAFF. Here the CDR3 DNA reads TGTGCCAGCAGTTACTCACGGGGATTGAACACTGAAGCTTTCTTT.